The present T cell receptor (beta chain) was sequenced within a study of regulatory T cells in long-lasting Graves disease. In building TCR beta libraries, iRepertoire HTBI primers were used together with Arm-PCR of CDR3 regions. MiXCR was run by TCRdb on the multiplex PCR reads, yielding one entry per CDR3 protein. The sample holds some 250,000 distinct CDR3 sequences; about 18% are singletons and the top ten take 14%. There are 13 residues in the CDR3. V lost 2 bases, J lost 3 bases, and 7 bases lay in between. Germline V gene data show CDR1 as DFQATT and CDR2 as SNEGSKA (reference sequence). Sample time point: newly diagnosed GD, antithyroid drugs for less than 3 months. PBMC RNA was the source of the TCR library. Study outcomes and limitations: Lower TCR diversity characterized persistent Graves' patients relative to newly diagnosed patients. Persistent cases favored TRBV28, TRBJ1-2 and TRBJ2-5.

This clonotype was observed many times. The antigen remains unidentified. The sample also formed part of further work on T cells in Graves' hyperthyroidism and ophthalmopathy.

Sequencing was performed on peripheral blood mononuclear cells (PBMCs), taken at new diagnosis, from a patient treated with antithyroid drugs. The V and J genes are TRBV20-1 and TRBJ2-2; D possibly corresponds to TRBD1 (5 bases). This receptor was identified in a woman under 40 with Graves disease. CDR3 DNA: TGCAGTGCTAGACAGGGATACACCGGGGAGCTGTTTTTT. This translates into CSARQGYTGELFF.